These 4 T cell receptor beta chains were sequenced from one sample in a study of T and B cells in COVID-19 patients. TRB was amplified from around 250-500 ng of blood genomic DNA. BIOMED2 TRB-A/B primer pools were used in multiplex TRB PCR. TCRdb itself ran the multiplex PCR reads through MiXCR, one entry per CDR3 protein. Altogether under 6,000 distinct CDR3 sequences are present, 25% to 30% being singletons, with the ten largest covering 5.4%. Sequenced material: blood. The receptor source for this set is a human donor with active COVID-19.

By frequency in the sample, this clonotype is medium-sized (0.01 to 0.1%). As DNA, the CDR3 is TGTGCCAGCAGTAGAGTGGATACAGATACGCAGTATTTT. It specifies CASSRVDTDTQYF. This chain links TRBV27 with TRBJ2-3; no reliable D call. Germline V gene sequence: CDR1 MNHEY, CDR2 SMNVEV (reference sequence). The CDR3 has 13 amino acids. Trimming stripped 5 bases from V and 3 bases from J, with 9 bases between.

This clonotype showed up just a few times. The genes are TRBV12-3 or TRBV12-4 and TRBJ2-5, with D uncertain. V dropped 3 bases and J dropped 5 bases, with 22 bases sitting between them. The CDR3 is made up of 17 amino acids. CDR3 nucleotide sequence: TGTGCCAGCAGTTTGGTCCGTAACGGGTTAAGACCTGAGACCCAGTACTTC. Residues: CASSLVRNGLRPETQYF.

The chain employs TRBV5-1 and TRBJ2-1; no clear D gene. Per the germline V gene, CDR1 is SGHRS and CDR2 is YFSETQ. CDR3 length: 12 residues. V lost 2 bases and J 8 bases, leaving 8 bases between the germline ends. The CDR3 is CASSFRDDEQFF. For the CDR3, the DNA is TGCGCCAGCAGCTTTAGGGATGATGAGCAGTTCTTC.

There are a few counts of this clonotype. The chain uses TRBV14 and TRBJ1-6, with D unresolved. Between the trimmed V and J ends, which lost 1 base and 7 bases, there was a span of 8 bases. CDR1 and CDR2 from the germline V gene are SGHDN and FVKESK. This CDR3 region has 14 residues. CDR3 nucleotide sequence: TGTGCCAGCAGCCAAGGCCGGTGGAATTCACCCCTCCACTTT. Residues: CASSQGRWNSPLHF.